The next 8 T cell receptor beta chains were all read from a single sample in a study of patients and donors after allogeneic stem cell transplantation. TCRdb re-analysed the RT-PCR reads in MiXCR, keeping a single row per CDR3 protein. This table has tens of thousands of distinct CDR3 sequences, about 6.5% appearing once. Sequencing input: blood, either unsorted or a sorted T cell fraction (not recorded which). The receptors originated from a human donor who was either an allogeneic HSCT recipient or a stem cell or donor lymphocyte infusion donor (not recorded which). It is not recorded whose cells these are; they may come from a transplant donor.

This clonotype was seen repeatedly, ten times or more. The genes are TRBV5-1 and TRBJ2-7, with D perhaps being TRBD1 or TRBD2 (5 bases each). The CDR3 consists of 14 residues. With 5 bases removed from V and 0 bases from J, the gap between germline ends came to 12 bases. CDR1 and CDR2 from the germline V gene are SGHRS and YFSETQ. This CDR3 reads CASSRDGISYEQYF. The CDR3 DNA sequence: TGCGCCAGCAGTAGGGACGGGATCTCCTACGAGCAGTACTTC.

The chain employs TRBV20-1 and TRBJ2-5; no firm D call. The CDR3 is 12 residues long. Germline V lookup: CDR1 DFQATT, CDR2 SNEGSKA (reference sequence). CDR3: CSPRIGQETQYF. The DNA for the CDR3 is TGCAGCCCTAGGATCGGCCAAGAGACCCAGTACTTC.

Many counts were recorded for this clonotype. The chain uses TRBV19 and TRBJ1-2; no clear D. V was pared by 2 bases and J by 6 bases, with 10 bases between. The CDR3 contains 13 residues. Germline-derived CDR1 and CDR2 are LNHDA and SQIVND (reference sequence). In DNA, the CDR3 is TGTGCCAGTAGTATACGGTCCGTGGATGGCTACACCTTC. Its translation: CASSIRSVDGYTF.

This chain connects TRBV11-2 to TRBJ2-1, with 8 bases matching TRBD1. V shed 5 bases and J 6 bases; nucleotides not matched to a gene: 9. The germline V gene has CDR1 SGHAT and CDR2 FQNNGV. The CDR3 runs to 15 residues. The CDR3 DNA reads TGTGCCAGCAGCAAACCGGGACAGGCAGGCAATGAGCAGTTCTTC. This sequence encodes CASSKPGQAGNEQFF.

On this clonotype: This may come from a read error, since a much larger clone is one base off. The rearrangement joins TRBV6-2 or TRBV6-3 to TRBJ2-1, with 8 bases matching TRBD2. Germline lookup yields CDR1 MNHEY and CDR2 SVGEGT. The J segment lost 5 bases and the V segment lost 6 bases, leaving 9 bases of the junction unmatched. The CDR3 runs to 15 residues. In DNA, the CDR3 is TGTGCCAGCAGCTTCGGACTAGCTGGACACAATGAGCAGTTCTTC. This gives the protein CASSFGLAGHNEQFF.

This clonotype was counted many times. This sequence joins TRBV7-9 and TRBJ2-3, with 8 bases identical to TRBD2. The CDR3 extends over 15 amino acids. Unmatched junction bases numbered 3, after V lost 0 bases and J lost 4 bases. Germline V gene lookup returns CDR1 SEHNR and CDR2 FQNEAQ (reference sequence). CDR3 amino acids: CASSLAGLGPDTQYF. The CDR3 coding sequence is TGTGCCAGCAGCTTAGCGGGACTAGGACCAGATACGCAGTATTTT.

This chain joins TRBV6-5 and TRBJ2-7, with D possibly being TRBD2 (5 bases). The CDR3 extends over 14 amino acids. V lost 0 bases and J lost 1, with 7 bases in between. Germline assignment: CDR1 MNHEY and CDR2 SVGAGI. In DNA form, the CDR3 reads TGTGCCAGCAGTTACTCGGCGGGTTCCTACGAGCAGTACTTC. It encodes CASSYSAGSYEQYF.

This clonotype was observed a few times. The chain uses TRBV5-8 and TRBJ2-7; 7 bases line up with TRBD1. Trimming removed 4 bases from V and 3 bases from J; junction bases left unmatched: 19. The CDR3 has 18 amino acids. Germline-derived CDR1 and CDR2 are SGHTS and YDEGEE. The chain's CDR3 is CASSPHSVPFRDSYEQYF. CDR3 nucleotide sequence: TGTGCCAGCAGCCCCCACTCTGTGCCTTTCCGGGACAGCTACGAGCAGTACTTC.